This T cell receptor (beta chain) was obtained from a study of blood T cells in healthy people across ages. General study findings and limits: Age advanced and TCR beta diversity per million T cells fell, roughly linearly. More naive CD4+ cells and higher diversity were found in long-lived than in aged donors.

Note on this clonotype: Its antigen is still unknown.

The length of the CDR3 is 15 residues. Germline-derived CDR1 and CDR2 are GTSNPN and SVGIG (reference sequence). V was pared by 3 bases and J by 7 bases, with 18 bases between. Sample-barcoded 5' priming and a J-beta primer mix drove a second PCR of roughly 7 to 11 cycles. MiXCR, applied by TCRdb to the 5' RACE reads, yields one record per CDR3 protein. The table records about 970,000 distinct CDR3 sequences, approximately 50% of them present only once. A minimum of 6 micrograms of total RNA was extracted per sample. The receptor's source is a woman aged 55-75 years in good health. Sequenced input: blood. The J gene is TRBJ2-2, the V gene TRBV30; D ambiguous. The CDR3 protein is CAWSDPARGIGELFF. The DNA for the CDR3 is TGTGCCTGGAGCGACCCGGCGAGAGGTATCGGGGAGCTGTTTTTT.